Listed below are T cell receptor beta chains from one sample, sequenced in a study of graft-versus-host responses after intestinal transplantation. Libraries were prepared by immunoSEQ multiplex PCR; TCRdb keeps only in-frame clonotypes and omits some of them. Of about 21,000 clones listed, 30% to 40% are singletons. The sequenced sample was alloreactive CD8+ T cells from a mixed lymphocyte reaction culture, obtained before intestinal transplant. These receptors came from a human patient who received an intestinal transplant. CDR3s include the opening cysteine and the closing phenylalanine or tryptophan. The order of the fields is CDR3 protein, CDR3 DNA, J gene, V gene, clone size, D gene. D genes are given only for firm matches. Size is stated for part of the rows, as once, few or many counts, or as a class when the clone is expanded.

CASSLVTSSAQYF	TGTGCCAGCAGCTTAGTGACTAGTTCTGCGCAGTATTTT	TRBJ2-3	TRBV7-2	NA	NA
CASSGDAGWALGTLHF	TGTGCCAGCAGTGGGGATGCGGGCTGGGCCCTTGGCACCCTCCACTTT	TRBJ1-6	TRBV25-1	few	NA
CASSLYPHGGYTF	TGTGCCAGCTCACTATACCCCCATGGAGGCTACACCTTC	TRBJ1-2	TRBV18	NA	NA
CASSRGLVRSADTQYF	TGTGCCAGCAGCCGAGGACTAGTCAGGAGCGCAGATACGCAGTATTTT	TRBJ2-3	TRBV14	NA	TRBD2
CATREAGDSSYEQYF	TGTGCCACCAGGGAAGCCGGGGACAGCTCCTACGAGCAGTACTTC	TRBJ2-7	TRBV15	NA	TRBD1
CASSHRDRDTEAFF	TGTGCCAGCAGCCACCGGGACAGGGACACTGAAGCTTTCTTT	TRBJ1-1	TRBV7-9	NA	TRBD1
CASSSWTSYTGELFF	TGTGCCAGCAGTTCCTGGACTAGCTACACCGGGGAGCTGTTTTTT	TRBJ2-2	TRBV27	NA	TRBD2
CASSLSSLGELFF	TGTGCCAGCAGTTTATCTTCGTTAGGGGAGCTGTTTTTT	TRBJ2-2	TRBV27	NA	NA
CATSSRLAGITDTQYF	TGTGCCACCAGCAGCCGACTAGCGGGTATCACAGATACGCAGTATTTT	TRBJ2-3	TRBV15	NA	TRBD2
CASTPTSGGANTGELFF	TGCGCCAGCACCCCGACTAGCGGGGGCGCGAACACCGGGGAGCTGTTTTTT	TRBJ2-2	TRBV4-1	NA	TRBD2
CASSFGGGGDGYTF	TGTGCCAGCAGCTTCGGAGGGGGCGGCGATGGCTACACCTTC	TRBJ1-2	TRBV5-4	NA	TRBD1
CASSDISGSNTIYF	TGTGCCAGCAGTGATATTTCAGGGAGTAACACCATATATTTT	TRBJ1-3	TRBV2	medium-sized	NA